These T cell receptor beta chains were read from a single sample in a study of metastatic and nonmetastatic thyroid tumors. TCRdb called clones again from the PCR reads with MiXCR. The sample consists of about 40,000 clones, around a sixth of them appearing once. Sequences were obtained from tumor tissue. These receptors were obtained from a female donor with papillary thyroid cancer or a benign thyroid nodule (not recorded which). Some clones in this sample may be carry-over from other donors' samples. Both conserved end residues are part of each CDR3. The order of the fields is J gene, clone size, V gene, CDR3 protein. Sizes are listed as once, few, many, or a class for an expanded clone.

>TRBJ1-1|many|TRBV4-1
CASSQENYGTGYFGTEAFF
>TRBJ1-6|many|TRBV30
CAWSVQIQYGHPPLHF
>TRBJ2-1|many|TRBV7-8
CASSLRPAGFDNEQFF
>TRBJ1-4|few|TRBV10-2
CASSESTSGGKLFF
>TRBJ1-3|once|TRBV11-3
CASSGWISGNTLYF
>TRBJ2-3|many|TRBV20-1
CSARDWDRPNSLSTDTQYF
>TRBJ1-2|many|TRBV28
CASSLSRQGNGYTF
>TRBJ2-2|medium-sized|TRBV20-1
CSARVGGNTGELFF
>TRBJ1-5|few|TRBV6-1
CASSSGRRPGHF
>TRBJ2-5|many|TRBV4-1
CASSQGPTRKETQYF
>TRBJ1-2|many|TRBV29-1
CSVGTGANYGYTF